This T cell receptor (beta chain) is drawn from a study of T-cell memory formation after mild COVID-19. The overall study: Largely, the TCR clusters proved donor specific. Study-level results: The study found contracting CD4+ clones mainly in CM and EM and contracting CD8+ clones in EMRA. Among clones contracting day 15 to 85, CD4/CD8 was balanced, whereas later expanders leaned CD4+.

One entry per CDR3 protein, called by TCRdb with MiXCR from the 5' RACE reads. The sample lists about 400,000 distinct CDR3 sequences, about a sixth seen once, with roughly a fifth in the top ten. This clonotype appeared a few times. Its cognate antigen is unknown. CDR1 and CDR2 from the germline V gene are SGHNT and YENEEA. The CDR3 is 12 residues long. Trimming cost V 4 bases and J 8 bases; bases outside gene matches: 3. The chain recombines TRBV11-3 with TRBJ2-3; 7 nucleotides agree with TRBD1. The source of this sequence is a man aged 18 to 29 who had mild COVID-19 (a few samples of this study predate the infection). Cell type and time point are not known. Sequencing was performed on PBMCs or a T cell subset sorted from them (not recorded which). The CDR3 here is CASSSTGITQYF. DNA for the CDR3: TGTGCCAGCAGCTCGACAGGGATTACGCAGTATTTT.